The 32 T cell receptor beta chains in this list originate from one sample, sequenced in a study of blood T cell repertoires in COVID-19. This table comes from immunoSEQ multiplex PCR, and its TCRdb copy is limited to in-frame clones, with some not included. The data show about 170,000 clones, around 78% seen once. The sequencing input was PBMCs or T cells enriched from blood (not recorded which). The receptors here all came from a woman between 45 and 60 years old who had recovered from COVID-19.

V is TRBV3-1 (or the pseudogene TRBV3-2) and J is TRBJ1-2, with D maybe TRBD1 (5 bases). Trimming cost V 0 bases and J 4 bases, with 9 bases left between them. The CDR3 runs 14 residues. Germline V lookup: CDR1 LGHDT, CDR2 YNNKEL (reference sequence). The CDR3 DNA reads as TGTGCCAGCAGCCAAGAGGCAGGGCCCTATGGCTACACCTTC. It yields the protein CASSQEAGPYGYTF.

This sequence joins TRBV5-6 and TRBJ1-4, with 7 bases identical to TRBD1. The CDR3 consists of 14 residues. The germline gives CDR1 SGHDT, CDR2 YYEEEE. The trim removed 3 bases at V and 2 bases at J, leaving 1 base unmatched. Here the CDR3 reads CASSWGQTNEKLFF. Written as DNA, the CDR3 is TGTGCCAGCAGCTGGGGACAGACTAATGAAAAACTGTTTTTT.

The genes are TRBV19 and TRBJ1-5, with 8 bases aligning to TRBD1. Germline-derived CDR1 and CDR2 are LNHDA and SQIVND (reference sequence). The V and J ends lost 5 bases and 7 bases, in that order; junction bases with no gene match: 16. The CDR3 runs 17 residues. The CDR3 DNA reads as TGTGCCAGTAGTCGGAGGGCAATAGACAGGGGCGCCCAGCCCCAGCATTTT. Translation: CASSRRAIDRGAQPQHF.

This clone was counted between two and nine times. The V call is TRBV9, the J call TRBJ2-7, with D perhaps TRBD2 (5 bases). V lost 7 bases and J lost 5, with 22 bases in between. CDR3 length: 15 amino acids. Germline CDR1 reads SGDLS; CDR2 reads YYNGEE. The CDR3 spells CASPRAMCPQHEQYV. Written as DNA, the CDR3 is TGTGCCAGCCCGCGGGCTATGTGCCCCCAACACGAGCAGTACGTC.

The chain carries TRBV5-1 and TRBJ1-1, with no clear D. Trimming removed 2 bases from V and 1 base from J, with 6 bases in between. Germline-derived CDR1 and CDR2 are SGHRS and YFSETQ. This CDR3 comprises 13 residues. CDR3 coding DNA: TGCGCCAGCAGCTTTGGGAGGAACACTGAAGCTTTCTTT. It codes for CASSFGRNTEAFF.

The rearrangement uses TRBV9 and TRBJ1-1; D gene unclear. CDR3 length equals 16 residues. Trimming took 4 bases from V and 4 from J, leaving 20 bases between them. The germline V gene has CDR1 SGDLS and CDR2 YYNGEE. The CDR3 reads CASSPPIGELATEAFF. The CDR3 nucleotides read TGTGCCAGCAGCCCCCCGATAGGAGAGCTGGCCACTGAAGCTTTCTTT.

The rearrangement uses TRBV2 and TRBJ1-2, with D maybe TRBD1 (6 bases). This CDR3 spans 16 amino acids. V was clipped by 6 bases and J by 1 base, with 18 bases between them. The germline CDR1 and CDR2 sequences are SNHLY and FYNNEI. The CDR3 sequence is CASRPRGHLSNYGYTF. CDR3 DNA: TGTGCCAGCAGGCCCCGGGGACACCTAAGTAACTATGGCTACACCTTC.

The V gene is TRBV27, the J gene TRBJ2-5, with 7 bases fitting TRBD1. The CDR3 totals 18 residues. CDR1 is MNHEY and CDR2 is SMNVEV in the germline V gene (reference sequence). The junction had 21 bases not matched to a gene; V was cut back by 4 bases and J by 7 bases. CDR3 DNA: TGTGCCAGCAGTTCCCTGACAGGGTCGTTAAGCTCTGGGGGGACCCAGTACTTC. Translating gives CASSSLTGSLSSGGTQYF.

This rearrangement joins TRBV7-2 to TRBJ2-2; TRBD1 might be the D (5 bases). CDR1 SGHTA and CDR2 FQGNSA come from the germline V gene. This CDR3 contains 12 residues. V was pared by 7 bases and J by 6 bases, with 9 bases between. In DNA form, the CDR3 reads TGTGCCAGCAACCCCAGGGCCGGGGAGCTGTTTTTT. Translated: CASNPRAGELFF.

A single count supports this clone. The chain couples TRBV7-9 to TRBJ1-5; D uncertain. Germline CDR1 reads SEHNR; CDR2 reads FQNEAQ (reference sequence). The V gene lost 5 bases and the J gene lost 3 bases, with 11 bases spanning the gap. This CDR3 spans 14 amino acids. Written as DNA, the CDR3 is TGTGCCAGCAGCCGCAGCGGGTACAATCAGCCCCAGCATTTT. Protein sequence: CASSRSGYNQPQHF.

V is TRBV4-1 and J is TRBJ1-1, with 7 bases aligning to TRBD1. Germline loops: CDR1 MGHRA, CDR2 YSYEKL. The V and J ends lost 1 base and 6 bases, in that order; junction bases with no gene match: 11. The CDR3 contains 16 residues. The CDR3 coding sequence is TGCGCCAGCAGCCAAGTTACACAGGGGCGGAGGGCTGAAGCTTTCTTT. Translated, it gives CASSQVTQGRRAEAFF.

The chain links TRBV20-1 to TRBJ1-1, with 7 bases lining up with TRBD1. The germline CDR1 and CDR2 sequences are DFQATT and SNEGSKA (reference sequence). The ends lost 6 bases at V and 8 bases at J; junction bases unmatched: 3. The CDR3 covers 10 residues. The CDR3: CSAKTGEAFF. The CDR3 bases are TGCAGTGCGAAGACAGGGGAAGCTTTCTTT.

V usage is TRBV3-1 (or the pseudogene TRBV3-2) and J usage is TRBJ1-1, with D possibly matching TRBD1 (5 bases). Germline V gene data show CDR1 as LGHDT and CDR2 as YNNKEL (reference sequence). The CDR3 loop spans 15 amino acids. The V and J ends lost 2 bases and 1 base respectively, with 11 bases between them. The CDR3 reads CASSQLRGGNTEAFF. CDR3 nucleotide sequence: TGTGCCAGCAGCCAACTCCGGGGGGGGAACACTGAAGCTTTCTTT.

The rearrangement uses TRBV7-9 and TRBJ1-4, with 10 bases matching TRBD1. Trimming cost V 2 bases and J 10 bases; bases outside gene matches: 4. The length of the CDR3 is 14 residues. Germline-derived CDR1 and CDR2 are SEHNR and FQNEAQ (reference sequence). The CDR3 nucleotides read TGTGCCAGCAGCTTACCGGACAGGGGGGGAAAACTGTTTTTT. As protein: CASSLPDRGGKLFF.

The chain's CDR3 is CASSPSVGSNEKLFF. CDR3 nucleotide sequence: TGTGCCAGCTCACCATCGGTGGGCTCTAATGAAAAACTGTTTTTT. The V gene is TRBV18, the J gene TRBJ1-4; D unclear. Between the trimmed V and J ends, which lost 2 bases and 3 bases, there was a span of 10 bases. The germline CDR1 and CDR2 sequences are KGHSH and LQKENI. The CDR3 has 15 residues.

The chain couples TRBV3-1 (or the pseudogene TRBV3-2) to TRBJ2-7, with unresolved D. Germline CDR1 LGHDT, CDR2 YNNKEL (reference sequence). Trimming left V 6 bases short and J 0 bases short, with 12 bases between. The CDR3 covers 14 residues. The CDR3 coding sequence is TGTGCCAGCAGGCGTACTCCGAGCTCCTACGAGCAGTACGTC. It encodes CASRRTPSSYEQYV.

The chain recombines TRBV6-2 or TRBV6-3 with TRBJ2-1, with a weak D call TRBD1 (5 bases). The CDR3 totals 15 residues. The V and J ends lost 0 bases and 5 bases respectively, with 11 bases between them. Germline V gene data show CDR1 as MNHEY and CDR2 as SVGEGT. Here the CDR3 DNA reads TGTGCCAGCAGTTACTCGGGGCAGTCACACAATGAGCAGTTCTTC. This gives the protein CASSYSGQSHNEQFF.

In its sample, this clone was seen a few times. This sequence joins TRBV7-9 and TRBJ1-4; D gene uncertain. V lost 5 bases, J lost 7 bases, and 14 bases lay in between. This CDR3 has 14 amino acids. Germline-derived CDR1 and CDR2 are SEHNR and FQNEAQ (reference sequence). CDR3 bases: TGTGCCAGCAGCGGGGAGCCGGGAGGTGAAAAACTGTTTTTT. Translation: CASSGEPGGEKLFF. Full variable domain (outside the CDR3, taken from reference TRBV7-9 and TRBJ1-4): DTGVSQNPRHKITKRGQNVTFRCDPISEHNRLYWYRQTLGQGPEFLTYFQNEAQLEKSRLLSDRFSAERPKGSFSTLEIQRTEQGDSAMYLCASSGEPGGEKLFFGSGTQLSVL.

The J gene is TRBJ1-5, the V gene TRBV4-3; 7 bases are shared with TRBD1. Germline V gene data show CDR1 as LGHNA and CDR2 as YSLEER. This CDR3 has 14 amino acids. Trimming cost V 4 bases and J 4 bases; bases outside gene matches: 4. In DNA form, the CDR3 reads TGCGCCAGCAGCCCGGGACAGCTTAATCAGCCCCAGCATTTT. Its translation is CASSPGQLNQPQHF.

V is TRBV6-6 and J is TRBJ2-3; D remains unclear. V gave up 2 bases and J gave up 2 bases, with 8 bases separating them. Germline V gene data show CDR1 as MNHNY and CDR2 as SVGAGI (reference sequence). The CDR3 has 14 residues. The CDR3 nucleotides read TGTGCCAGCAGTTACAATCCGTACACAGATACGCAGTATTTT. Translation: CASSYNPYTDTQYF.

The J gene is TRBJ1-5, the V gene TRBV9, with a weak D call TRBD1 (5 bases). V was clipped by 0 bases and J by 7 bases, with 14 bases between them. CDR3 length: 15 amino acids. In germline, CDR1 is SGDLS, CDR2 YYNGEE. The CDR3 is CASSVDSAPGQPQHF. The CDR3 DNA reads as TGTGCCAGCAGCGTAGATAGTGCCCCAGGGCAGCCCCAGCATTTT.

The V and J genes are TRBV27 and TRBJ2-7; perhaps TRBD1 as D (5 bases). Germline V CDR1 and CDR2: MNHEY, SMNVEV (reference sequence). There are 15 residues in the CDR3. Trimming left V 4 bases short and J 5 bases short, with 18 bases between. CDR3 residues: CASSSSLGVSDEQYV. CDR3 coding DNA: TGTGCCAGCAGTTCCTCCCTAGGGGTTTCCGACGAGCAGTACGTC.

V and J are TRBV5-6 and TRBJ2-1; 9 bases fit TRBD2. Germline V gene sequence: CDR1 SGHDT, CDR2 YYEEEE. Trimming cost V 1 base and J 4 bases; bases outside gene matches: 0. The CDR3 sequence is 14 residues long. CDR3 protein: CASSLSGRYNEQFF. CDR3 coding DNA: TGTGCCAGCAGCTTGAGCGGGAGGTACAATGAGCAGTTCTTC.

The V call is TRBV5-8, the J call TRBJ1-1; D may be TRBD1 (5 bases). Germline CDR1 reads SGHTS; CDR2 reads YDEGEE. The length of the CDR3 is 14 residues. Trimming pared 3 bases from V and 2 bases from J, leaving 11 bases between. The CDR3 nucleotides are TGTGCCAGCAGCTGGAGGGACCATAACACTGAAGCTTTCTTT. Translated, it gives CASSWRDHNTEAFF.

This clone was found once. The rearrangement links TRBV5-1 to TRBJ1-4; D not resolved. The CDR3 has 13 residues. Deletions cut 1 base from V and 5 bases from J, with 6 bases between. CDR1 and CDR2 from the germline V gene are SGHRS and YFSETQ. The DNA of the CDR3 is TGCGCCAGCAGCTTGTTTGAGAATGAAAAACTGTTTTTT. It is translated as CASSLFENEKLFF. Full variable domain (remainder filled in from reference TRBV5-1 and TRBJ1-4): KAGVTQTPRYLIKTRGQQVTLSCSPISGHRSVSWYQQTPGQGLQFLFEYFSETQRNKGNFPGRFSGRQFSNSRSEMNVSTLELGDSALYLCASSLFENEKLFFGSGTQLSVL.

This clone was seen a handful of times. V is TRBV9 and J is TRBJ2-2, with D hard to call. The CDR3 loop spans 15 amino acids. The V and J ends lost 0 bases and 5 bases respectively, with 11 bases between them. Germline V gene data show CDR1 as SGDLS and CDR2 as YYNGEE. The CDR3 is CASSVGPLITGELFF. The CDR3 DNA is TGTGCCAGCAGCGTAGGGCCCCTGATTACCGGGGAGCTGTTTTTT.

This clone was counted a single time. The chain links TRBV3-1 (or the pseudogene TRBV3-2) to TRBJ1-6, with 8 bases that match TRBD1. The CDR3 is 15 amino acids. V was clipped by 3 bases and J by 8 bases; unmatched bases: 6. The germline CDR1 and CDR2 sequences are LGHDT and YNNKEL (reference sequence). This chain's CDR3 is CASSQSGQGYSPLHF. In DNA form, the CDR3 reads TGTGCCAGCAGCCAGAGCGGACAGGGATATTCACCCCTCCACTTT.

The chain recombines TRBV4-3 with TRBJ1-3; D is unresolved. Trimming left V 1 base short and J 0 bases short, with 7 bases between. From germline, CDR1 is LGHNA and CDR2 YSLEER. The CDR3 spans 15 residues. The CDR3 nucleotides are TGCGCCAGCAGCCAAGGTGGCATCTCTGGAAACACCATATATTTT. As protein: CASSQGGISGNTIYF.

For the CDR3, the DNA is TGCGCCAGCAGCCCCAGACAGGACGTGCAGTTCTTC. It translates to CASSPRQDVQFF. This chain uses TRBV4-1 with TRBJ2-1; D possibly corresponds to TRBD1 (6 bases). V lost 4 bases to trimming and J lost 12 bases, with 13 bases between them. Looked up from germline, CDR1 is MGHRA and CDR2 is YSYEKL. The CDR3 covers 12 residues.

The chain combines TRBV2 with TRBJ2-2; D is possibly TRBD2 (6 bases). The CDR3 sequence is 15 residues long. In germline, CDR1 is SNHLY, CDR2 FYNNEI. Trimming removed 7 bases at V and 1 base at J, with 13 bases between. In DNA form, the CDR3 reads TGTGCCAGCATTACAGAGCGGGTGAACACCGGGGAGCTGTTTTTT. It specifies CASITERVNTGELFF.

The V call is TRBV6-5, the J call TRBJ2-5; 10 bases align to TRBD2. The ends lost 3 bases at V and 3 bases at J; junction bases unmatched: 7. The CDR3 covers 16 residues. Germline V gene data show CDR1 as MNHEY and CDR2 as SVGAGI. CDR3 in amino acids: CASSYGRLAGEETQYF. CDR3 in DNA: TGTGCCAGCAGTTATGGACGGCTAGCGGGGGAAGAGACCCAGTACTTC.

This clone appeared a single time. CDR3 region: CASRRAGQAGELFF. Here the CDR3 DNA reads TGTGCCAGCAGAAGGGCAGGGCAAGCCGGGGAGCTGTTTTTT. This chain uses TRBV7-2 with TRBJ2-2; D perhaps matches TRBD1 (5 bases). CDR3 size: 14 residues. Trimming removed 6 bases from V and 6 bases from J, with 14 bases in between. The germline CDR1 and CDR2 sequences are SGHTA and FQGNSA.